The rows below give T cell receptor beta chains drawn from one sample of a study of blood T cell repertoires in COVID-19. Clones were read by immunoSEQ multiplex PCR, and TCRdb kept only the in-frame ones, dropping some. The sample consists of 88,000 or so clones, roughly 82% of them appearing once. The sample was peripheral blood. All receptors derive from an elderly man with acute or convalescent COVID-19. Each CDR3 is given with its conserved first and last residue. D genes are given only for firm matches.

d_gene	v_gene	j_gene	CDR3aa
TRBD1	TRBV2	TRBJ1-1	CASSETGVTEAFF
TRBD1	TRBV28	TRBJ1-3	CASSWGQGISGNTIYF
-	TRBV6-5	TRBJ1-2	CASSLGTFYGYTF
-	TRBV9	TRBJ2-1	CASSVAEADRSNEQFF
TRBD1	TRBV4-1	TRBJ1-4	CASSQDRVFGRGNEKLFF
-	TRBV9	TRBJ1-3	CASSVGQGPGNTIYF
-	TRBV18	TRBJ1-5	CASSPQDSNQPQHF
TRBD2	TRBV5-1	TRBJ2-7	CASSLGGGGAIEQYF
-	TRBV11-3	TRBJ1-2	CASSLDLGNGYTF
-	TRBV27	TRBJ1-2	CASRGTAGDYGYTF
TRBD2	TRBV7-3	TRBJ2-2	CASSYGASGTGELFF
TRBD1	TRBV4-1	TRBJ2-3	CASSSRTGNADTQYF
-	TRBV19	TRBJ2-7	CASSTDTYEQYF
-	TRBV7-9	TRBJ1-5	CASSPGSSSDQPQHF
-	TRBV6-5	TRBJ1-6	CATYPSPLHF
-	TRBV6-1	TRBJ2-7	CASSEVYSYEQYF
-	TRBV19	TRBJ2-5	CASNGGSSSDQYF
TRBD1	TRBV5-1	TRBJ1-4	CASSFGTGNEKLFF
-	TRBV24-1	TRBJ1-5	CATSAGIGDQPQHF
-	TRBV7-9	TRBJ1-1	CASSLRGSTGNTEAFF
-	TRBV3-1/TRBV3-2	TRBJ2-3	CASSQSSGTPGTDTQYF
-	TRBV2	TRBJ1-4	CASSEYGQTNEKLFF
TRBD1	TRBV6-5	TRBJ1-1	CASSYVSGGTEAFF
-	TRBV7-9	TRBJ1-1	CASMRGGTEAFF
-	TRBV3-1/TRBV3-2	TRBJ1-1	CASSQEGKSSEAFF
-	TRBV4-1	TRBJ1-5	CASSQDQGRNQPQHF
TRBD2	TRBV2	TRBJ2-7	CASSETPSGGAYEQYF
TRBD1	TRBV3-1/TRBV3-2	TRBJ1-3	CASSQRDRAYFSGNTIYF
-	TRBV29-1	TRBJ1-1	CSVETPRGTEAFF
TRBD1	TRBV19	TRBJ2-1	CASSIPQGNYNEQFF
TRBD1	TRBV6-6	TRBJ1-4	CASSLQGQGEKLFF
TRBD1	TRBV3-1/TRBV3-2	TRBJ1-4	CASSQVDRGLEKLFF
TRBD1	TRBV5-8	TRBJ1-1	CASSLGQVNTEAFF
TRBD1	TRBV5-3	TRBJ2-7	CARIWDRSTYEQYF
TRBD2	TRBV18	TRBJ2-3	CASSPQRGGTDTQYF
-	TRBV20-1	TRBJ1-1	CSTGKNTEAFF
-	TRBV5-8	TRBJ2-3	CASSLQSSGTDTQYF
-	TRBV2	TRBJ2-6	CASSGDTSGANVLTF
TRBD1	TRBV29-1	TRBJ1-1	CSATGGWDTEAFF
TRBD1	TRBV12-5	TRBJ2-5	CASGTLSTGVETQYF
-	TRBV7-9	TRBJ2-2	CASSPRGQGRNTGELFF